This T cell receptor (beta chain) was identified during a study of T cell changes during pregnancy in multiple sclerosis. Germline lookup yields CDR1 MDHEN and CDR2 SYDVKM. The CDR3 runs to 14 residues. The germline V and J ends were trimmed by 3 bases and 5 bases, with 13 bases remaining between them. This table comes from immunoSEQ multiplex PCR, and its TCRdb copy is limited to in-frame clones, with some not included. The sample holds tens of thousands of clones, 85% to 90% seen once. The source of this sequence is a female donor in good health, enrolled as a control in a pregnancy study. V and J are TRBV28 and TRBJ1-1; D unclear. The sample here was peripheral blood, taken after pregnancy. CDR3 sequence: CASSFDGVRTEAFF. The CDR3 DNA reads as TGTGCCAGCAGTTTCGATGGAGTGAGGACTGAAGCTTTCTTT.